This T cell receptor (beta chain) was recovered during a study of T cell repertoires in aging, cancer and after chemotherapy. The germline V gene encodes CDR1 SEHNR and CDR2 FQNEAQ (reference sequence). V was clipped by 4 bases and J by 3 bases, with 9 bases between them. The CDR3 runs to 13 residues. TRB rearrangements spanning V, D and J were amplified using mixed TRB-A/B primers. Using its own MiXCR run on the multiplex PCR reads, TCRdb lists one record per CDR3 protein. The profile shows 4,300 or so distinct CDR3 sequences, around a quarter of them singletons. Peripheral blood genomic DNA, not sorted cells or RNA, was the template.

The sample consisted of blood. The sequence was obtained from a human donor with a blood cancer. The chain uses TRBV7-9 and TRBJ1-2; the D is unclear. Here the CDR3 DNA reads TGTGCCAGCAGCTCTACGGTTGACTATGGCTACACCTTC. Protein: CASSSTVDYGYTF.